Listed here are 9 T cell receptor beta chains from one sample, sequenced in a study of Graves' ophthalmopathy and Graves' hyperthyroidism. From RNA, the CDR3 regions of TCR beta chains were amplified and sequenced. HTBI-primed RT-PCR formed the first round, and a multiplex PCR formed the second. MiXCR, run by TCRdb on the multiplex PCR reads, gives a single entry per CDR3 protein. The top ten clones hold around 10% of a sample with about 1.1 million distinct CDR3 sequences, roughly 35% of them seen once. Sequenced sample: peripheral blood or thyroid tissue (not recorded which). Receptors were obtained from an adult man with Graves' hyperthyroidism.

This chain connects TRBV30 to TRBJ1-1, with D perhaps matching TRBD1 (5 bases). The V gene's germline CDR1 is GTSNPN and CDR2 SVGIG (reference sequence). V shed 5 bases and J shed 3 bases, with 10 bases lying between them. The CDR3 covers 12 residues. CDR3 residues: CAWSRGDTEAFF. The DNA for the CDR3 is TGTGCCTGGTCCCGGGGGGACACTGAAGCTTTCTTT.

This clonotype occurred a few times. The rearrangement uses TRBV11-2 and TRBJ2-7; 8 nucleotides match TRBD1. Germline values: CDR1 SGHAT, CDR2 FQNNGV. The V segment lost 0 bases and the J segment 5 bases; nucleotides outside the gene matches: 9. The CDR3 loop spans 16 amino acids. The CDR3 coding sequence is TGTGCCAGCAGCTTAGATCCGAGACAGGGGATTCACGAGCAGTACTTC. Protein product: CASSLDPRQGIHEQYF.

V is TRBV24-1 and J is TRBJ2-3; TRBD2 matches at 13 bases. Germline loops: CDR1 KGHDR, CDR2 SFDVKD. The CDR3 contains 17 residues. The junction had 5 bases not matched to a gene; V was cut back by 4 bases and J by 2 bases. CDR3 sequence (DNA): TGTGCCACCAGTGAAGCTGGGACTAGCGGGGACACAGATACGCAGTATTTT. Translating it yields CATSEAGTSGDTDTQYF.

This clonotype has more than one count but fewer than ten. This chain connects TRBV5-6 to TRBJ1-2; 8 bases map to TRBD1. The CDR3 sequence is 15 residues long. Losses at the gene ends were 4 bases for V and 10 bases for J; bases not matched to a gene: 15. CDR1 and CDR2 from the germline V gene are SGHDT and YYEEEE. The CDR3 sequence is CASSLSRQGTVFYTF. As DNA, the CDR3 is TGTGCCAGCAGCCTTAGCAGACAGGGGACAGTGTTCTACACCTTC.

In the case of this clonotype: A much bigger clone sits one base away, suggesting this may be a read error. The V and J genes are TRBV25-1 and TRBJ1-6; D might be TRBD1 (6 bases). Germline-derived CDR1 and CDR2 are MGHDK and SYGVNS. V lost 7 bases, J lost 8 bases, and 9 bases lay in between. CDR3 length equals 12 residues. CDR3 sequence reads: CASTQGYSPLHF. The CDR3 DNA is TGTGCCAGCACCCAGGGGTATTCACCCCTCCACTTT.

The chain recombines TRBV28 with TRBJ2-5; TRBD2 matches 10 bases. The CDR3 has 15 residues. Germline V gene sequence: CDR1 MDHEN, CDR2 SYDVKM. Trimming at V came to 3 bases and at J to 2 bases, leaving 3 bases not matched to a gene. The CDR3 DNA follows: TGTGCCAGCAGTTTGTGGACTAGCGGACAAGAGACCCAGTACTTC. Protein sequence: CASSLWTSGQETQYF.

This clonotype has at least ten counts. The chain has TRBV5-1 and TRBJ1-2; TRBD1 agrees at 8 bases. This CDR3 spans 15 amino acids. CDR1 is SGHRS and CDR2 is YFSETQ in the germline V gene. V dropped 0 bases and J dropped 4; count of bases not matched to a gene: 5. The CDR3 sequence is CASSLDGQGTYGYTF. CDR3 coding DNA: TGCGCCAGCAGCTTGGACGGACAGGGAACCTATGGCTACACCTTC.

In its sample, this clonotype was seen many times. The chain recombines TRBV7-2 with TRBJ1-6, with TRBD1 identical over 8 bases. This CDR3 region has 17 residues. Per the germline V gene, CDR1 is SGHTA and CDR2 is FQGNSA. Germline trimming cut 1 base from V and 9 bases from J; bases unmatched to any gene: 11. CDR3 residues: CASSLVDRGGLGSPLHF. CDR3 nucleotides: TGTGCCAGCAGCTTAGTTGACAGGGGTGGACTTGGTTCACCCCTCCACTTT.

The CDR3 spells CASSIRDRGIYGYTF. In DNA, the CDR3 is TGTGCCAGCAGCATCCGGGACAGGGGCATCTATGGCTACACCTTC. The rearrangement links TRBV7-9 to TRBJ1-2, with TRBD1 matching over 10 bases. V dropped 5 bases and J dropped 4; count of bases not matched to a gene: 7. Germline values: CDR1 SEHNR, CDR2 FQNEAQ (reference sequence). CDR3 size: 15 residues.